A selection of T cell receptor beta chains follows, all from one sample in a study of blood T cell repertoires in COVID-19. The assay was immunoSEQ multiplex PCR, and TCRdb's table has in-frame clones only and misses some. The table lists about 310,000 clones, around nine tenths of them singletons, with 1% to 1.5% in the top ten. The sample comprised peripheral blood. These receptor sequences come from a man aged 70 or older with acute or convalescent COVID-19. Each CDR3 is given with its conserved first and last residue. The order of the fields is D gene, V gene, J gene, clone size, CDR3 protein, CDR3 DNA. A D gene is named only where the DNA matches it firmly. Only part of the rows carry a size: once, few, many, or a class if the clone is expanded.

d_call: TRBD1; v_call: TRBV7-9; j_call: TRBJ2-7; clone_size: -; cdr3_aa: CASSQGQGDFYEQYF; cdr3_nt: TGTGCCAGCAGCCAAGGACAGGGGGACTTCTACGAGCAGTACTTC
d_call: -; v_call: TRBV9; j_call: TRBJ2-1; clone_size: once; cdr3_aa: CASSERWDNEQFF; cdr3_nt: TGTGCCAGCAGCGAGCGGTGGGACAATGAGCAGTTCTTC
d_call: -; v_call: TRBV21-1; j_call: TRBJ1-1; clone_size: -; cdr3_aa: CASSEHRVGRTEAFF; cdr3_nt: TGTGCCAGCAGCGAACACAGGGTAGGGAGAACTGAAGCTTTCTTT
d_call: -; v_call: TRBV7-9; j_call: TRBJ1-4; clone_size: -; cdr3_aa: CASRSDGGPNEKLFF; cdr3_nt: TGTGCCAGCAGGTCTGACGGGGGACCTAATGAAAAACTGTTTTTT
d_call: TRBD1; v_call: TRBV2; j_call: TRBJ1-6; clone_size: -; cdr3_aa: CATTGTVNSPLHF; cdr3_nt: TGTGCCACTACCGGGACAGTTAATTCACCCCTCCACTTT
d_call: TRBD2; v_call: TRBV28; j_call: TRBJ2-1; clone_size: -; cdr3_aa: CASSSAGLAGDRYNEQFF; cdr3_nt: TGTGCCAGCAGTTCTGCCGGACTAGCGGGAGATAGATACAATGAGCAGTTCTTC
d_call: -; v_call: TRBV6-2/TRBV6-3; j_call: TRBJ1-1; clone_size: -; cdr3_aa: CASSYPFLEVNTEAFF; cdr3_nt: TGTGCCAGCAGTTACCCCTTTCTTGAGGTGAACACTGAAGCTTTCTTT
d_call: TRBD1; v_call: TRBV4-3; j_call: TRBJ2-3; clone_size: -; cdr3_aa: CASSQWTGDLADTQYF; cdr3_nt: TGCGCCAGCAGCCAATGGACAGGTGATTTGGCAGATACGCAGTATTTT
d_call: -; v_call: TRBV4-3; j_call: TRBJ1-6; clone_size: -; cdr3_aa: CASSQDRARNSPLHF; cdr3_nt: TGCGCCAGCAGCCAAGATCGTGCGAGGAATTCACCCCTCCACTTT
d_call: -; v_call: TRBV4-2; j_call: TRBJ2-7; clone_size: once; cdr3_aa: CASSQGAGRTYEQYF; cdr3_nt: TGTGCCAGCAGCCAAGGTGCGGGGAGGACCTACGAGCAGTACTTC
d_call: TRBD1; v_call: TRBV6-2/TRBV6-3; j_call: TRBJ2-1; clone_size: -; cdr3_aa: CASSAPGGPKNEQFF; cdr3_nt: TGTGCCAGCAGTGCCCCAGGGGGCCCGAAGAATGAGCAGTTCTTC
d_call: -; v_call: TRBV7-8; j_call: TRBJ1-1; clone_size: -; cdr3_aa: CASSPSLRGRGAFF; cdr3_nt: TGTGCCAGCAGCCCCAGTTTACGGGGTCGGGGAGCTTTCTTT
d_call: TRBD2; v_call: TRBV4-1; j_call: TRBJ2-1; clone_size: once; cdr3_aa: CASSQDPSGTEYNEQFF; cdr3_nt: TGCGCCAGCAGCCAAGATCCGAGCGGGACGGAATACAATGAGCAGTTCTTC
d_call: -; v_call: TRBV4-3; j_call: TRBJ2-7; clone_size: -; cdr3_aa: CASSQDRGTQQYF; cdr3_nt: TGCGCCAGCAGCCAAGATCGGGGAACGCAGCAGTACTTC
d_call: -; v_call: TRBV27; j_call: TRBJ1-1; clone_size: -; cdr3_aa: CASTQGHGTEAFF; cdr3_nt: TGTGCCAGCACACAGGGACACGGCACTGAAGCTTTCTTT
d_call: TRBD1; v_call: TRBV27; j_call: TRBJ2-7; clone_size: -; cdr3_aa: CASSTGQPYEQYF; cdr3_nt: TGTGCCAGCAGTACGGGACAGCCCTACGAGCAGTACTTC
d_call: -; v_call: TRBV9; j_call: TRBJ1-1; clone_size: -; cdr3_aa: CASSVDGAGYEAFF; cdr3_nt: TGTGCCAGCAGCGTAGATGGGGCCGGGTATGAAGCTTTCTTT
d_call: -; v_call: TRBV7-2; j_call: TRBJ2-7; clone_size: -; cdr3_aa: CASSSQGVQEQYF; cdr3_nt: TGTGCCAGCAGCTCACAGGGAGTACAGGAGCAGTACTTC
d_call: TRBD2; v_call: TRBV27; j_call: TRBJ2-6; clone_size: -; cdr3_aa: CASSLAGEGANVLTF; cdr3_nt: TGTGCCAGCAGTTTAGCGGGGGAGGGGGCCAACGTCCTGACTTTC
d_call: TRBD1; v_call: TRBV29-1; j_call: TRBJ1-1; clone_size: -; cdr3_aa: CSVWDRAPTEAFF; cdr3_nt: TGCAGCGTTTGGGACAGGGCGCCCACTGAAGCTTTCTTT
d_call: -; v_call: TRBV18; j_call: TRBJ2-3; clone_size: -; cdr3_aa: CASSPDRIRTDTQYF; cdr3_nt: TGTGCCAGCTCACCCGACAGGATTCGCACAGATACGCAGTATTTT
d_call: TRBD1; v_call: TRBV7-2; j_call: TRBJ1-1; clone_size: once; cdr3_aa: CASSLGQTNTEAFF; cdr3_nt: TGTGCCAGCAGCTTGGGACAGACTAACACTGAAGCTTTCTTT
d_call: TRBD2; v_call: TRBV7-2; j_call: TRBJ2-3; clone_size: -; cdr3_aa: CASSLPSGSDTQYF; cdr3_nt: TGTGCCAGCAGCTTACCTAGCGGCTCAGATACGCAGTATTTT
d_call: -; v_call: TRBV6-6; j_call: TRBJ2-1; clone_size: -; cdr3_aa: CASSPGAVTGEQFF; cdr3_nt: TGTGCCAGCAGCCCGGGAGCGGTCACAGGAGAGCAGTTCTTC
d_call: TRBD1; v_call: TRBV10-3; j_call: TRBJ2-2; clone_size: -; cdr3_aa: CAIRGQEELFF; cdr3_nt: TGTGCCATCCGTGGACAGGAGGAGCTGTTTTTT
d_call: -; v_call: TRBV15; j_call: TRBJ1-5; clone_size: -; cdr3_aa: CATSRPGYNQPQHF; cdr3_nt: TGTGCCACCAGCAGACCAGGGTATAATCAGCCCCAGCATTTT
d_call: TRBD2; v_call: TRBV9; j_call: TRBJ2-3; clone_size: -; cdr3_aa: CASVASGDNTQYF; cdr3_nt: TGTGCCAGCGTGGCTAGCGGGGATAATACGCAGTATTTT
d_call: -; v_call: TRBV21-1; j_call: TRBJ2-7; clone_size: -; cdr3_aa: CASSKKGVCGRTYEQYF; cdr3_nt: TGTGCCAGCAGTAAAAAGGGGGTTTGCGGGAGGACCTACGAGCAGTACTTC
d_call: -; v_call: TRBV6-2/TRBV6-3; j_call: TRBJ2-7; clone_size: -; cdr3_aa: CASSYQSWGGGEQYF; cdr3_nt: TGTGCCAGCAGTTACCAGAGCTGGGGAGGCGGGGAGCAGTACTTC
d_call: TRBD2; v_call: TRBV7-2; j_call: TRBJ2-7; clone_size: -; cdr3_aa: CASSPMASGGAYEQYF; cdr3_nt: TGTGCCAGCAGCCCGATGGCTAGCGGGGGGGCCTACGAGCAGTACTTC
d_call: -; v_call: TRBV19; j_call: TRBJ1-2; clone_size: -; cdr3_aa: CASSRGSYGYTF; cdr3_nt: TGTGCCAGTAGTAGAGGGAGCTATGGCTACACCTTC